The 32 T cell receptor beta chains below were found in one sample sequenced in a study of T cell responses to AZD1222 COVID-19 vaccine. Using immunoSEQ multiplex PCR, the repertoire was profiled, and TCRdb retains in-frame clones only, with some absent. The data contain around 140,000 clones, about 82% of them singletons. Sample: peripheral blood, taken 28 days after the second AZD1222 dose. The receptors derive from an adult who received the AZD1222 COVID-19 vaccine.

The chain uses TRBV25-1 and TRBJ1-2; 10 nucleotides match TRBD1. Trimming at V came to 3 bases and at J to 7 bases, leaving 8 bases not matched to a gene. The CDR3 is made up of 15 amino acids. Germline values: CDR1 MGHDK, CDR2 SYGVNS. This CDR3 reads CASSDRGTGDGGYTF. The CDR3 region has the DNA TGTGCCAGCAGTGATAGGGGGACAGGGGACGGTGGCTACACCTTC.

The V call is TRBV4-1, the J call TRBJ1-1; D not certain. The CDR3 consists of 15 residues. V was pared by 1 base and J by 3 bases, with 12 bases between. From germline, CDR1 is MGHRA and CDR2 YSYEKL. The CDR3 DNA reads TGCGCCAGCAGCCAAGTCCCAGGCAGCGACACTGAAGCTTTCTTT. Translating gives CASSQVPGSDTEAFF.

The chain is built from TRBV6-5 and TRBJ1-1; 7 bases are a match to TRBD1. This CDR3 contains 16 residues. The V and J ends lost 0 bases and 4 bases, in that order; junction bases with no gene match: 8. Germline CDR1 reads MNHEY; CDR2 reads SVGAGI. The CDR3 nucleotides read TGTGCCAGCAGTTACTCCGACGGGTCAGGGGGCACTGAAGCTTTCTTT. Translated, it gives CASSYSDGSGGTEAFF.

This chain joins TRBV29-1 and TRBJ2-2; perhaps TRBD1 as D (5 bases). Germline CDR1 reads SQVTM; CDR2 reads ANQGSEA. The V and J ends lost 7 bases and 0 bases respectively, with 12 bases between them. The CDR3 contains 14 residues. CDR3 sequence reads: CSAIDRPNTGELFF. Here the CDR3 DNA reads TGCAGCGCGATCGACAGACCGAACACCGGGGAGCTGTTTTTT.

The chain couples TRBV10-3 to TRBJ1-5, with D unresolved. This CDR3 is built from 14 residues. Trimming left V 4 bases short and J 6 bases short, with 13 bases between. CDR1 is ENHRY and CDR2 is SYGVKD in the germline V gene. This chain's CDR3 is CAISVGRDGQPQHF. As DNA, the CDR3 is TGTGCCATCAGTGTCGGGAGGGATGGTCAGCCCCAGCATTTT.

The chain joins TRBV11-2 to TRBJ2-5; TRBD1 agrees at 9 bases. V was pared by 8 bases and J by 4 bases, with 8 bases of the junction left unmatched. The germline V gene encodes CDR1 SGHAT and CDR2 FQNNGV. There are 14 residues in the CDR3. CDR3 sequence reads: CASQGQGGGETQYF. For the CDR3, the DNA is TGTGCCAGCCAGGGACAGGGCGGAGGAGAGACCCAGTACTTC.

This chain joins TRBV5-6 and TRBJ1-4; D uncertain. V was pared by 0 bases and J by 3 bases, with 6 bases between. There are 14 residues in the CDR3. Germline assignment: CDR1 SGHDT and CDR2 YYEEEE. The CDR3 spells CASSLDGPNEKLFF. The CDR3 DNA is TGTGCCAGCAGCTTGGACGGACCTAATGAAAAACTGTTTTTT.

This sequence joins TRBV29-1 and TRBJ2-3; D possibly corresponds to TRBD2 (7 bases). The CDR3 consists of 17 residues. V was shortened by 5 bases and J by 1 base, with 22 bases between the two germline ends. Germline V CDR1 and CDR2: SQVTM, ANQGSEA. CDR3: CSVFLVGGRRRTDTQYF. CDR3 sequence (DNA): TGCAGCGTTTTCCTAGTGGGGGGGCGACGACGCACAGATACGCAGTATTTT.

In its sample, this clone was seen once. The chain has TRBV7-9 and TRBJ1-1, with D unresolved. Germline CDR1 is SEHNR and CDR2 is FQNEAQ (reference sequence). This CDR3 spans 12 amino acids. Trimming pared 1 base from V and 4 bases from J, leaving 4 bases between. CDR3 sequence reads: CASSLEITEAFF. For the CDR3, the DNA is TGTGCCAGCAGCTTAGAAATCACTGAAGCTTTCTTT.

This clone has just a few counts. V is TRBV7-9 and J is TRBJ2-2, with TRBD1 matching over 8 bases. This CDR3 is 15 amino acids long. After removal of 5 bases from V and 5 bases from J, the junction contained 7 bases not matched to a gene. Germline CDR1 is SEHNR and CDR2 is FQNEAQ (reference sequence). CDR3 amino acids: CASSPRTGYTGELFF. CDR3 nucleotide sequence: TGTGCCAGCAGCCCCCGGACAGGGTATACCGGGGAGCTGTTTTTT.

The chain couples TRBV30 to TRBJ2-3, with TRBD2 as a possible D gene (6 bases). The CDR3 spans 16 residues. V shed 4 bases and J shed 5 bases, with 22 bases lying between them. CDR1 and CDR2 from the germline V gene are GTSNPN and SVGIG (reference sequence). The CDR3 DNA reads TGTGCCTGGACCGTCTTTGGGGGAGGAGGACTAGATACGCAGTATTTT. Its protein product is CAWTVFGGGGLDTQYF. The variable domain in full, completed from reference TRBV30 and TRBJ2-3, reads SQTIHQWPATLVQPVGSPLSLECTVEGTSNPNLYWYRQAAGRGLQLLFYSVGIGQISSEVPQNLSASRPQDRQFILSSKKLLLSDSGFYLCAWTVFGGGGLDTQYFGPGTRLTVL.

J is TRBJ1-2 and V is TRBV7-2, with D tentatively TRBD1 (6 bases). The CDR3 consists of 14 residues. The V and J ends lost 0 bases and 4 bases respectively, with 9 bases between them. Germline CDR1 reads SGHTA; CDR2 reads FQGNSA. The CDR3: CASSLAGRGYGYTF. The CDR3 DNA follows: TGTGCCAGCAGCTTAGCTGGCAGGGGCTATGGCTACACCTTC.

This clone was detected once. The V and J genes are TRBV19 and TRBJ1-5; no clear D. The length of the CDR3 is 14 residues. V was clipped by 6 bases and J by 0 bases, with 9 bases between them. Germline lookup yields CDR1 LNHDA and CDR2 SQIVND (reference sequence). The CDR3 DNA follows: TGTGCCAGTAGAACGGGTTATAGCAATCAGCCCCAGCATTTT. Protein: CASRTGYSNQPQHF.

The chain joins TRBV2 to TRBJ1-2, with no clear D. Germline V gene data show CDR1 as SNHLY and CDR2 as FYNNEI. The CDR3 consists of 14 residues. Trimming took off 0 bases at V and 5 bases at J, with 10 bases between the two ends. The CDR3 reads CASSEAGRSYGYTF. The CDR3 nucleotides read TGTGCCAGCAGTGAAGCAGGCAGATCATATGGCTACACCTTC. The full variable domain, rest sourced from reference TRBV2 and TRBJ1-2, is EPEVTQTPSHQVTQMGQEVILRCVPISNHLYFYWYRQILGQKVEFLVSFYNNEISEKSEIFDDQFSVERPDGSNFTLKIRSTKLEDSAMYFCASSEAGRSYGYTFGSGTRLTVV.

The chain is built from TRBV11-2 and TRBJ2-1; a possible D gene is TRBD1 (6 bases). This CDR3 comprises 15 residues. V lost 5 bases to trimming and J lost 8 bases, with 19 bases between them. The V gene's germline CDR1 is SGHAT and CDR2 FQNNGV. Written as DNA, the CDR3 is TGTGCCAGCAGCCCGGACAGCGGACCCTTAGATGAGCAGTTCTTC. Its translation: CASSPDSGPLDEQFF.

CDR3 bases: TGTGCCAGCAGCTCACCGGGACTAGCGGGAGGGGGGGAGCAGTACTTC. Protein: CASSSPGLAGGGEQYF. The V and J genes are TRBV5-4 and TRBJ2-7; TRBD2 matches 16 bases. CDR3 length: 16 amino acids. From germline, CDR1 is SGHNT and CDR2 YYREEE (reference sequence). The junction had 7 bases not matched to a gene; V was cut back by 3 bases and J by 7 bases.

The chain uses TRBV25-1 and TRBJ1-6; D is perhaps TRBD1 (6 bases). Germline loops: CDR1 MGHDK, CDR2 SYGVNS. This CDR3 is built from 15 residues. The V end was cut by 6 bases, the J end by 9 bases, with 18 bases between. The CDR3 DNA reads as TGTGCCAGCAGGAAGCCGGGGCAGGGGAGTTCACCCCTCCACTTT. Protein sequence: CASRKPGQGSSPLHF.

This rearrangement joins TRBV6-4 to TRBJ2-1; 10 bases align to TRBD2. CDR3 size: 15 residues. V trimming: 6 bases; J trimming: 7 bases; junction bases outside the gene matches: 9. CDR1 and CDR2 from the germline V gene are MRHNA and SNTAGT. CDR3 in amino acids: CASSPLAGGGNEQFF. In DNA, the CDR3 is TGTGCCAGCAGCCCCTTAGCGGGAGGTGGGAATGAGCAGTTCTTC.

The chain employs TRBV30 and TRBJ2-1, with 7 nucleotides matching TRBD1. The trim removed 2 bases at V and 7 bases at J, leaving 11 bases unmatched. Germline lookup yields CDR1 GTSNPN and CDR2 SVGIG (reference sequence). The CDR3 covers 15 residues. CDR3 residues: CAWSPKDRPGNEQFF. CDR3 sequence (DNA): TGTGCCTGGAGTCCTAAGGACAGGCCGGGTAATGAGCAGTTCTTC.

The chain couples TRBV4-1 to TRBJ2-3; 12 nucleotides agree with TRBD2. V lost 0 bases to trimming and J lost 6 bases; unmatched junction nucleotides: 4. CDR1 MGHRA and CDR2 YSYEKL come from the germline V gene. CDR3 size: 16 residues. The CDR3 is CASSQEPSGGADTQYF. Here the CDR3 DNA reads TGCGCCAGCAGCCAAGAGCCTAGCGGGGGGGCGGATACGCAGTATTTT.

This clone turned up a few times. The V call is TRBV18, the J call TRBJ1-1, with D hard to call. This CDR3 comprises 15 residues. CDR1 is KGHSH and CDR2 is LQKENI in the germline V gene. Trimming cost V 2 bases and J 1 base, with 11 bases left between them. The CDR3 loop reads CASSPLADPNTEAFF. In nucleotides, the CDR3 is TGTGCCAGCTCACCATTGGCAGACCCGAACACTGAAGCTTTCTTT.

V gene TRBV9 combines with J gene TRBJ2-1; no clear D. The CDR3 has 14 residues. Trimming shortened V by 0 bases and J by 8 bases, and 12 bases separated the two germline ends. Germline V gene data show CDR1 as SGDLS and CDR2 as YYNGEE. As DNA, the CDR3 is TGTGCCAGCAGCGTAGTAGGTCGGGCGGATGAGCAGTTCTTC. Its protein is CASSVVGRADEQFF.

The chain links TRBV11-2 to TRBJ2-7, with 7 nucleotides matching TRBD2. The CDR3 loop spans 12 amino acids. V was pared by 4 bases and J by 10 bases, with 7 bases of the junction left unmatched. Germline CDR1 is SGHAT and CDR2 is FQNNGV. In DNA form, the CDR3 reads TGTGCCAGCAGCTCCGAAGGGAGGGTTCAGTACTTC. Its protein is CASSSEGRVQYF.

The chain is built from TRBV27 and TRBJ1-5, with TRBD1 as a possible D gene (5 bases). Germline V gene lookup returns CDR1 MNHEY and CDR2 SMNVEV (reference sequence). The CDR3 has 14 amino acids. V lost 5 bases and J 3 bases, leaving 11 bases between the germline ends. CDR3 DNA: TGTGCCAGCAGTCGGACATCTACCAATCAGCCCCAGCATTTT. Translated: CASSRTSTNQPQHF.

The chain has TRBV28 and TRBJ2-7, with D possibly matching TRBD1 (5 bases). V lost 10 bases and J 2 bases, leaving 18 bases between the germline ends. CDR3 size: 14 residues. Germline assignment: CDR1 MDHEN and CDR2 SYDVKM. DNA of the CDR3: TGTGCCACCGAGGACATTGCACGTCCCTACGAGCAGTACTTC. This gives the protein CATEDIARPYEQYF.

The chain combines TRBV28 with TRBJ1-1; D remains unclear. The CDR3 consists of 13 residues. Germline V gives CDR1 MDHEN, CDR2 SYDVKM. Trimming cost V 3 bases and J 7 bases, with 12 bases left between them. CDR3 residues: CASSLTERNEAFF. As DNA, the CDR3 is TGTGCCAGCAGTTTGACCGAACGGAATGAAGCTTTCTTT.

The genes are TRBV20-1 and TRBJ1-3; D uncertain. With 3 bases removed from V and 0 bases from J, the gap between germline ends came to 15 bases. CDR1 and CDR2 from the germline V gene are DFQATT and SNEGSKA (reference sequence). The CDR3 runs to 16 residues. The CDR3 coding sequence is TGCAGTGCTAGTGGAACAGCAAAGTCCTCTGGAAACACCATATATTTT. As protein: CSASGTAKSSGNTIYF.

The chain uses TRBV2 and TRBJ1-1; D uncertain. V was pared by 3 bases and J by 4 bases, with 6 bases between. Germline assignment: CDR1 SNHLY and CDR2 FYNNEI. This CDR3 contains 12 residues. CDR3 DNA: TGTGCCAGCAGTGACTGGGGCACTGAAGCTTTCTTT. This sequence encodes CASSDWGTEAFF.

This chain links TRBV27 with TRBJ1-1; TRBD1 is a possible D gene (5 bases). Germline V gives CDR1 MNHEY, CDR2 SMNVEV (reference sequence). The CDR3 is made up of 15 amino acids. The ends were cut back, 3 bases at V and 3 bases at J, with 14 bases in the middle. The CDR3 is CASSFGDGLDTEAFF. CDR3 in DNA: TGTGCCAGCAGTTTTGGGGACGGGTTGGACACTGAAGCTTTCTTT.

This clone appeared a single time. CDR3 region: CASSEVTGYNEQFF. The DNA for the CDR3 is TGTGCCAGCAGCGAAGTTACAGGGTACAATGAGCAGTTCTTC. The rearrangement links TRBV28 to TRBJ2-1, with D possibly TRBD1 on 6 matching bases. This CDR3 has 14 residues. The germline CDR1 and CDR2 sequences are MDHEN and SYDVKM. V was clipped by 6 bases and J by 4 bases, with 13 bases between them.

For this clone: One end of the junction varies from germline; a read error may be responsible. V and J are TRBV5-6 and TRBJ1-2; D possibly corresponds to TRBD1 (6 bases). This CDR3 comprises 13 residues. CDR1 is SGHDT and CDR2 is YYEEEE in the germline V gene. This CDR3 is CASCLGQGRGYTF. CDR3 in DNA: TGTGCCAGCTGCTTGGGTCAGGGGAGGGGCTACACCTTC.

The chain carries TRBV5-4 and TRBJ1-5, with 10 bases identical to TRBD1. J gave up 6 bases and V 3 bases, and 6 bases lay outside the gene matches. The CDR3 loop spans 15 amino acids. Germline CDR1 is SGHNT and CDR2 is YYREEE (reference sequence). The CDR3 DNA sequence: TGTGCCAGCAGCTCTTCCGGGACAGGGGCTCAGCCCCAGCATTTT. This codes for CASSSSGTGAQPQHF.